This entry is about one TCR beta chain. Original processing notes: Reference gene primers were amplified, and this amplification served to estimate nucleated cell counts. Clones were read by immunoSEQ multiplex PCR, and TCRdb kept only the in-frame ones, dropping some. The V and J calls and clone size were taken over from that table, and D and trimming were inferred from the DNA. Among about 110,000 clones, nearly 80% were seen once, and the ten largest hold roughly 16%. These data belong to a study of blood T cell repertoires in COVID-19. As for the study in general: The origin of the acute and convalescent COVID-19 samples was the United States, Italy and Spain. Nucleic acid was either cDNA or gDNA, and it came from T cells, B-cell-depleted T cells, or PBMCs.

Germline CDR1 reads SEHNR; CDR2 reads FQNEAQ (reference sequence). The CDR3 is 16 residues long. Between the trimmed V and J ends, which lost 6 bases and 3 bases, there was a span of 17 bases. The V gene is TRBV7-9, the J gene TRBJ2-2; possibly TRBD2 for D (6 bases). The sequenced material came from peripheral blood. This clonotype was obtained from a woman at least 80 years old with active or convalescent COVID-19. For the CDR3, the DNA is TGTGCCAGCAGTTCGGGGGTTGGCTATGACACCGGGGAGCTGTTTTTT. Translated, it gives CASSSGVGYDTGELFF.